The clone carrying this T cell receptor (beta chain) was recorded a few times. The repertoire was sequenced with immunoSEQ multiplex PCR; TCRdb's copy has only in-frame clones and lacks some. The sample has roughly 38,000 clones; 92% are singletons. The data were taken from a study of T cell changes during pregnancy in multiple sclerosis. There are 14 residues in the CDR3. Between the trimmed V and J ends, which lost 5 bases and 3 bases, there was a span of 11 bases. Germline CDR1 is PRHDT and CDR2 is FYEKMQ (reference sequence). This specimen was CD8+ T cells from peripheral blood mononuclear cells, taken before pregnancy. This clonotype was sampled from a female donor with multiple sclerosis, enrolled in a pregnancy study. V and J are TRBV13 and TRBJ2-1; D is ambiguous. The CDR3 loop is CASSTRSFYNEQFF. The CDR3 DNA is TGTGCCAGCAGCACCCGGAGCTTCTACAATGAGCAGTTCTTC.